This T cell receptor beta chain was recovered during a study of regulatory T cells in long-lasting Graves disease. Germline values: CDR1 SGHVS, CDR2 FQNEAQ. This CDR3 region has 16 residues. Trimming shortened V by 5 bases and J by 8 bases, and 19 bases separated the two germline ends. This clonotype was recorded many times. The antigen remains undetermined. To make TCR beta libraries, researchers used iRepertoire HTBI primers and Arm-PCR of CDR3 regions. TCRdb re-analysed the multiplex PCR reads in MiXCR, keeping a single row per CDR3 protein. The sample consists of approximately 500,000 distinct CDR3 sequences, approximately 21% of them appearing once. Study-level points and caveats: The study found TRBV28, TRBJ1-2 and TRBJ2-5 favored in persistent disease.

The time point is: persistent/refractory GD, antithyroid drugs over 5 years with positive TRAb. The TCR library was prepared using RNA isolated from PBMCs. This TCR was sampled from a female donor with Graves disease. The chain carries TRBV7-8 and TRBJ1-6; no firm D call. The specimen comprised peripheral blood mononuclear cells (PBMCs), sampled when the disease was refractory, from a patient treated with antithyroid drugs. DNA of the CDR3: TGTGCCAGCAGCGCCTTCGGGTCCGGGGTCGATTCACCCCTCCACTTT. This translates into CASSAFGSGVDSPLHF.